The 4 T cell receptor beta chains below were found in one sample sequenced in a study of blood T cell repertoires in COVID-19. Libraries were prepared by immunoSEQ multiplex PCR; TCRdb keeps only in-frame clonotypes and omits some of them. Of about half a million clones in the sample, about 91% were seen once. The source material was peripheral blood. The receptors originated from a man in his late teens or twenties with COVID-19, enrolled during active disease.

V is TRBV11-3 and J is TRBJ1-1, with 11 bases identical to TRBD1. V lost 5 bases to trimming and J lost 0 bases; unmatched junction nucleotides: 11. Germline lookup yields CDR1 SGHNT and CDR2 YENEEA. CDR3 length equals 18 residues. Here the CDR3 DNA reads TGTGCCAGCAGCCATATCCGGGACAGGGGGTACATGAACACTGAAGCTTTCTTT. It is translated as CASSHIRDRGYMNTEAFF. Full variable domain (remainder filled in from reference TRBV11-3 and TRBJ1-1): EAGVVQSPRYKIIEKKQPVAFWCNPISGHNTLYWYLQNLGQGPELLIRYENEEAVDDSQLPKDRFSAERLKGVDSTLKIQPAELGDSAVYLCASSHIRDRGYMNTEAFFGQGTRLTVV.

The chain is built from TRBV7-2 and TRBJ2-1; 9 nucleotides match TRBD1. Germline V gene sequence: CDR1 SGHTA, CDR2 FQGNSA. CDR3 length: 16 residues. J lost 4 bases, V lost 7 bases, and 11 bases had no gene match. DNA of the CDR3: TGTGCCAGCACCGAGGCTGGGACAGGGTTTTACAATGAGCAGTTCTTC. Amino acid sequence: CASTEAGTGFYNEQFF.

The chain is built from TRBV6-5 and TRBJ1-4, with a weak D call TRBD1 (5 bases). The CDR3 totals 13 residues. V dropped 4 bases and J dropped 11 bases, with 14 bases sitting between them. CDR1 and CDR2 (germline): MNHEY, SVGAGI. This CDR3 is CASSLTGGTKLFF. DNA for the CDR3: TGTGCCAGCAGTTTAACTGGGGGGACGAAACTGTTTTTT.

This clone has only one observation. This chain connects TRBV6-5 to TRBJ2-1; D gene ambiguous. The germline V gene has CDR1 MNHEY and CDR2 SVGAGI. V gave up 6 bases and J gave up 1 base, with 10 bases separating them. This CDR3 comprises 14 residues. The CDR3 nucleotides are TGTGCCAGCAGCGCGGAAGGATCCTACAATGAGCAGTTCTTC. It yields the protein CASSAEGSYNEQFF.